The present TCR beta chain was sequenced within a study of cytomegalovirus exposure and HLA in healthy donors. Per germline, CDR1 KGHSH and CDR2 LQKENI. The CDR3 runs to 17 residues. V gave up 6 bases and J gave up 3 bases; unmatched junction bases: 9. 60 Vbeta and 13 Jbeta primers were used in PCR. Profiled with immunoSEQ multiplex PCR; TCRdb holds only in-frame clones, not every one. The table lists about 150,000 clones, roughly four fifths of them singletons. The chain uses TRBV18 and TRBJ2-2; 11 bases map to TRBD2. Sample: PBMCs. This clonotype originated in a man aged 35 to 55 in good health and CMV-seropositive. The CDR3 sequence is CASSRSGRAEDTGELFF. CDR3 bases: TGTGCCAGCTCGCGTAGCGGGAGGGCCGAGGACACCGGGGAGCTGTTTTTT. Supplemented by reference TRBV18 and TRBJ2-2, the full variable domain reads NAGVMQNPRHLVRRRGQEARLRCSPMKGHSHVYWYRQLPEEGLKFMVYLQKENIIDESGMPKERFSAEFPKEGPSILRIQQVVRGDSAAYFCASSRSGRAEDTGELFFGEGSRLTVL.